The sample holds a few counts of the clone carrying this T cell receptor beta chain. One entry per CDR3 protein, called by TCRdb with MiXCR from the 5' RACE reads. The sample lists 7,000 to 10,000 distinct CDR3 sequences; 15% to 19% were seen once. The V end lost 2 bases, the J end lost 0 bases, and 11 bases lay between the germline ends. There are 16 residues in the CDR3. Germline CDR1 is MDHEN and CDR2 is SYDVKM. Time point of the sample: sample taken at primary tumor resection. Around 68 TRACERx patients with early, untreated non-small cell lung cancer donated samples. These data come from a study of spatial heterogeneity in lung cancer. Turning to the study itself: Fewer alpha-chain than beta-chain sequences were consistently detected.

This chain links TRBV28 with TRBJ2-1, with D unresolved. The TCR comes from a male donor with early-stage non-small cell lung cancer. Sequenced here: normal lung tissue next to the tumor, sampled at surgery. The CDR3 here is CASSLIGYDSYNEQFF. The CDR3, as DNA: TGTGCCAGCAGTTTAATTGGTTACGACTCCTACAATGAGCAGTTCTTC.